A selection of T cell receptor beta chains follows, all from one sample in a study of cytomegalovirus exposure and HLA in healthy donors. Assay used: immunoSEQ multiplex PCR; TCRdb lists only in-frame clones, some missing. Altogether some 100,000 clones are present, 70% to 80% being singletons, with the ten largest covering about 4.5%. The sample consisted of PBMCs. The receptor source for this set is a woman younger than 30 in good health and CMV-seropositive. Both conserved end residues are part of each CDR3. A D gene is named only where the DNA matches it firmly. A row's size may be missing; if present it is once, few, many or a size class.

CDR3 length | clone size | J gene | D gene | V gene | CDR3 DNA | CDR3 protein
13 | few | TRBJ2-7 | TRBD1 | TRBV6-5 | TGTGCCAGCACCATGGACAGGGACCACGAGCAGTACTTC | CASTMDRDHEQYF
14 | - | TRBJ2-7 | - | TRBV27 | TGTGCCAGCATTGACAGACAGAGCTCCTACGAGCAGTACTTC | CASIDRQSSYEQYF
18 | - | TRBJ2-2 | TRBD2 | TRBV9 | TGTGCCAGCAGCGTACCGCTAGCGGGAGCCTTTAACACCGGGGAGCTGTTTTTT | CASSVPLAGAFNTGELFF
12 | - | TRBJ2-7 | - | TRBV29-1 | TGCAGCGGCCAGTTTCCGGGGGACGAGCAGTACTTC | CSGQFPGDEQYF
15 | - | TRBJ1-1 | - | TRBV6-5 | TGTGCCAGCAGCCTCTGGGGAGGGGCGAACACTGAAGCTTTCTTT | CASSLWGGANTEAFF
14 | few | TRBJ2-7 | TRBD2 | TRBV27 | TGTGCCAGCAAACGACTAGCGGGAAGCTACGAGCAGTACTTC | CASKRLAGSYEQYF
16 | - | TRBJ1-5 | TRBD1 | TRBV27 | TGTGCCAGCAGTCCAGGGACAGCCCGAAGAGATCAGCCCCAGCATTTT | CASSPGTARRDQPQHF
14 | - | TRBJ2-1 | - | TRBV27 | TGTGCCAGCAGTTTATTTCCTAGCGTCGGTGAGCAGTTCTTC | CASSLFPSVGEQFF
15 | - | TRBJ2-5 | TRBD1 | TRBV4-2 | TGTGCCAGCAGCCTGGGGGGACAGGCCCAAGAGACCCAGTACTTC | CASSLGGQAQETQYF
15 | - | TRBJ1-5 | TRBD1 | TRBV15 | TGTGCCACCAGTTTATCCGACAGGGGCGACCAGCCCCAGCATTTT | CATSLSDRGDQPQHF
16 | - | TRBJ2-7 | - | TRBV29-1 | TGCAGCGCCCTTGAGTCTAGCGCGTCGAGCGCCTACGAGCAGTACTTC | CSALESSASSAYEQYF
14 | - | TRBJ2-7 | - | TRBV28 | TGTGCCAGCAGTTCAGACAGTGTTCGGTACGAGCAGTACTTC | CASSSDSVRYEQYF
15 | - | TRBJ2-3 | TRBD2 | TRBV5-8 | TGTGCCAGCAGCTTGGCCGGACTAGCGTGGGATACGCAGTATTTT | CASSLAGLAWDTQYF
17 | - | TRBJ2-1 | - | TRBV4-3 | TGCGCCAGCAGCCAAGGGGGTGGGGGGACGGGTGGCGATGAGCAGTTCTTC | CASSQGGGGTGGDEQFF
11 | - | TRBJ1-2 | - | TRBV30 | TGTGCCTGGAGTGGCGCCTATGGCTACACCTTC | CAWSGAYGYTF
14 | - | TRBJ2-5 | TRBD1 | TRBV6-5 | TGTGCCAGCAGTAGGGACAGGGGGCAAGAGACCCAGTACTTC | CASSRDRGQETQYF
12 | - | TRBJ2-5 | - | TRBV29-1 | TGCAGCGTTTTTAGCGGTCAAGAGACCCAGTACTTC | CSVFSGQETQYF
14 | - | TRBJ2-4 | - | TRBV10-3 | TGTGCCATCAGTGAGTTGGAGGGAAAAAACATTCAGTACTTC | CAISELEGKNIQYF
15 | few | TRBJ2-2 | - | TRBV7-2 | TGTGCCAGCAGCTTAGGGGGGGTGGGGGCCGGGGAGCTGTTTTTT | CASSLGGVGAGELFF
11 | - | TRBJ2-3 | - | TRBV29-1 | TGCAGCGTTGCCGTTTTGGATACGCAGTATTTT | CSVAVLDTQYF
15 | - | TRBJ2-6 | - | TRBV5-1 | TGCGCCAGCAGCTTGGGCGGCTCTGGGGCCAACGTCCTGACTTTC | CASSLGGSGANVLTF
15 | - | TRBJ2-5 | - | TRBV30 | TGTGCCTGGACCCCCTACTCGGGGGACCTCGAGACCCAGTACTTC | CAWTPYSGDLETQYF
18 | - | TRBJ1-4 | - | TRBV18 | TGTGCCAGCTCACCATTATCGACAGTGGGGAAGGGTGTTGAAAAACTGTTTTTT | CASSPLSTVGKGVEKLFF
13 | - | TRBJ2-3 | TRBD1 | TRBV5-5 | TGTGCCAGCAGCTTGGACAGGGGGGATACGCAGTATTTT | CASSLDRGDTQYF
14 | - | TRBJ1-6 | - | TRBV5-4 | TGTGCCAGCAGCAAGACAGGCCCCGGGTCACCCCTCCACTTT | CASSKTGPGSPLHF
16 | few | TRBJ2-7 | - | TRBV7-2 | TGTGCCAGCAGCTTAGGGGGTAGCGGCCCCGCCTACGAGCAGTACTTC | CASSLGGSGPAYEQYF
12 | - | TRBJ2-7 | - | TRBV30 | TGTGCCTGGAACAAGCGTTCCCACGAGCAGTACTTC | CAWNKRSHEQYF
14 | few | TRBJ2-7 | TRBD1 | TRBV29-1 | TGCAGCGTTACGGGCGACAGGGGGCTCGGGGAGCAGTACTTC | CSVTGDRGLGEQYF
18 | once | TRBJ2-3 | TRBD2 | TRBV11-3 | TGTGCCAGCACCCCCCCGGGACTAGCGGGCGCAACCGGAGATACGCAGTATTTT | CASTPPGLAGATGDTQYF